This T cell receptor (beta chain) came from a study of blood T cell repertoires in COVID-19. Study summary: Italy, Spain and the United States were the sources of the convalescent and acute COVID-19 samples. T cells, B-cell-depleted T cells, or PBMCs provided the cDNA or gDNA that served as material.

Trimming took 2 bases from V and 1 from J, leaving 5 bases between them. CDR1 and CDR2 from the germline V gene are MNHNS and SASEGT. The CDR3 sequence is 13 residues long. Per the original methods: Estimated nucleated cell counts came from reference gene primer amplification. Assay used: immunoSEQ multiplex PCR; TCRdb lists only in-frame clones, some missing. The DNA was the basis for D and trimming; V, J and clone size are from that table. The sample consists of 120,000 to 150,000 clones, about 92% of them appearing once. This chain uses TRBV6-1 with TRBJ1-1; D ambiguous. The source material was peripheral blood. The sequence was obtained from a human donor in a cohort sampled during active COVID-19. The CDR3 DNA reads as TGTGCCAGCAGTGAACTCGGGAACACTGAAGCTTTCTTT. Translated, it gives CASSELGNTEAFF.